Listed below are T cell receptor beta chains from one sample, sequenced in a study of cytomegalovirus exposure and HLA in healthy donors. Here immunoSEQ multiplex PCR was the method, and the copy in TCRdb shows in-frame clones only, minus some. The sample holds approximately 220,000 clones, more than 75% seen once. The sample was PBMCs. These receptors all stem from a man aged 18-30 years in good health and CMV-seronegative. The CDR3 runs from the conserved cysteine through the conserved F or W. The D gene is left open where the match is weak. Where a row states a size, it is once, few, many or the class of an expanded clone; other rows omit it.

>17|TRBJ2-3|-|TRBV4-3|TRBD2
TGCGCCAGCAGCCAAGAGGCAGTCCTAGCGGGGACCGATACGCAGTATTTT
CASSQEAVLAGTDTQYF
>14|TRBJ2-1|-|TRBV5-1|-
TGCGCCAGCAGCTTTGGGGGGGCTACGGCTGAGCAGTTCTTC
CASSFGGATAEQFF
>12|TRBJ2-1|-|TRBV4-2|TRBD1
TGTGCCAGCAGCCAAGTAGGGGACAGTATGTTCTTC
CASSQVGDSMFF
>16|TRBJ2-1|-|TRBV28|TRBD2
TGTGCCAGCAGTTTGGGTCTAGCGGGGAGAGGGAATGAGCAGTTCTTC
CASSLGLAGRGNEQFF
>15|TRBJ1-1|-|TRBV23-1|TRBD1
TGCGCCAGCAGCGAGAACAGGGGATCAGACACTGAAGCTTTCTTT
CASSENRGSDTEAFF
>13|TRBJ2-1|-|TRBV6-6|-
TGTGCCAGCATGAGACTTCTCTACAATGAGCAGTTCTTC
CASMRLLYNEQFF
>13|TRBJ1-2|-|TRBV5-6|TRBD1
TGTGCCAGCAGCAGACAGGGGTTCCAGGGCTACACCTTC
CASSRQGFQGYTF
>17|TRBJ1-6|-|TRBV7-8|-
TGTGCCAGCAGCTTAGTTTATTTCAGACTTAAGGCCTCACCCCTCCACTTT
CASSLVYFRLKASPLHF
>15|TRBJ2-5|-|TRBV5-1|-
TGCGCCAGCAGCCCACAAACAGGGTTTGAGGAGACCCAGTACTTC
CASSPQTGFEETQYF
>17|TRBJ2-3|-|TRBV28|-
TGTGCCAGCAGTTTATATCAGGGTAGATTGAGCACAGATACGCAGTATTTT
CASSLYQGRLSTDTQYF
>14|TRBJ1-2|-|TRBV4-1|-
TGCGCCAGCAGCCAAGAACGGGGGGACTATGGCTACACCTTC
CASSQERGDYGYTF
>15|TRBJ1-1|-|TRBV27|-
TGTGCCAGCAGTTTAAGAGGGCAGCTGAACACTGAAGCTTTCTTT
CASSLRGQLNTEAFF
>16|TRBJ1-6|few|TRBV27|-
TGTGCCAGCAGTTCTCTGGTGGGGGCAGGGAATCCACCCCTCCACTTT
CASSSLVGAGNPPLHF
>14|TRBJ1-1|once|TRBV14|-
TGTGCCAGCAGCCTTTACTTTGGAGGTACTGAAGCTTTCTTT
CASSLYFGGTEAFF
>12|TRBJ2-1|-|TRBV2|TRBD1
TGTGCCAGCAGCGGGACAGGGGCCGAGCAGTTCTTC
CASSGTGAEQFF
>17|TRBJ2-7|-|TRBV4-3|-
TGCGCCAGCAGCCCGTCGAAATCTTCCCCCCCCGCGTGGGAGCAGTACTTC
CASSPSKSSPPAWEQYF
>19|TRBJ1-1|-|TRBV5-1|-
TGCGCCAGCAGCTTTACTTGGAAAGGTAGGGGGGAGGGGAACACTGAAGCTTTCTTT
CASSFTWKGRGEGNTEAFF
>15|TRBJ2-1|-|TRBV7-2|-
TGTGCCAGCAGCCCCGATCCCAGCTCCTACAATGAGCAGTTCTTC
CASSPDPSSYNEQFF
>13|TRBJ2-7|-|TRBV5-5|-
TGTGCCAGCCGCTTAGGGGGGGAGTACGAGCAGTACTTC
CASRLGGEYEQYF
>12|TRBJ2-7|once|TRBV2|-
TGTGCCAGCAGTGACAGGGTTCGCGAGCAGTACTTC
CASSDRVREQYF